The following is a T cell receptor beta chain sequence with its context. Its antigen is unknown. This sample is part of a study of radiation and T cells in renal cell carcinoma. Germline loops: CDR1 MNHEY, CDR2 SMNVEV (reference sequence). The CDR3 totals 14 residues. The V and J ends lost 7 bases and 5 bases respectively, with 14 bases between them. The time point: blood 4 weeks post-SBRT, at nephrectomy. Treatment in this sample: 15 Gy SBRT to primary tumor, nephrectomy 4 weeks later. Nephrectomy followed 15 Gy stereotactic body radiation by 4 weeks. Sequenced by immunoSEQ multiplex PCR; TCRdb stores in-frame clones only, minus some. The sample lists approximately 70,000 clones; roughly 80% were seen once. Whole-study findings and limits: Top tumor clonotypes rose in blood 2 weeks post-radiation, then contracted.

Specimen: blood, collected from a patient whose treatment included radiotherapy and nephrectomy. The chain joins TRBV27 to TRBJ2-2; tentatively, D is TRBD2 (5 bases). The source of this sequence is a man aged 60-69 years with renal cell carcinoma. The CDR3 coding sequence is TGTGCCAGCAAGGAGGTGGGTGGGACCGGGGAGCTGTTTTTT. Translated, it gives CASKEVGGTGELFF.